The sequence of this T cell receptor beta chain was determined in a study of blood T cell repertoires in COVID-19. Study as a whole: COVID-19 samples from acute and convalescent phases originated in the United States, Italy and Spain. Nucleic acid was either cDNA or gDNA, and it came from T cells, B-cell-depleted T cells, or PBMCs.

Germline CDR1 and CDR2: SGHVS and FQNEAQ. V was pared by 5 bases and J by 3 bases, with 17 bases between. The length of the CDR3 is 15 residues. The method was immunoSEQ multiplex PCR; TCRdb's version includes in-frame clones alone and lacks a portion of them. Of roughly 56,000 clones listed, around 92% are singletons. Sequencing was carried out using peripheral blood. This receptor was obtained from a human donor in a cohort sampled during active COVID-19. This chain links TRBV7-8 with TRBJ2-7; a weak D match, TRBD1 (5 bases). CDR3 in amino acids: CASSLLTGEFYEQYF. The CDR3 DNA is TGTGCCAGCAGCCTACTAACAGGAGAATTCTACGAGCAGTACTTC.